These 18 T cell receptor beta chains were all obtained from the same sample, sequenced in a study of graft-versus-host responses after intestinal transplantation. Assay: immunoSEQ multiplex PCR; the TCRdb copy retains only in-frame clones and omits some. The table includes about 97,000 clones, 80% to 95% detected once. The starting material was PBMCs, obtained about 450 days after intestinal transplant. The receptors stem from a human patient who received an intestinal transplant, so some T cells may come from the graft donor.

The chain employs TRBV4-1 and TRBJ1-1, with D perhaps matching TRBD1 (6 bases). The germline V gene has CDR1 MGHRA and CDR2 YSYEKL. Trimming took off 4 bases at V and 2 bases at J, with 14 bases between the two ends. The CDR3 consists of 15 residues. The CDR3 spells CASSPVQGINTEAFF. CDR3 coding DNA: TGCGCCAGCAGCCCCGTCCAGGGGATAAACACTGAAGCTTTCTTT.

A remark on this clone: A read error may produce the germline difference seen at one junction end. The rearrangement links TRBV5-6 to TRBJ2-2; D is unresolved. Germline loops: CDR1 SGHDT, CDR2 YYEEEE. The CDR3 totals 12 residues. Here the CDR3 reads CASSVNSGELFF. The CDR3, as DNA: TGTGCCAGCAGCGTAAACAGCGGGGAGCTGTTTTTT.

Worth noting for this clone: At the DNA level, this CDR3 is encoded by other sequences in the same sample as well. The chain recombines TRBV7-8 with TRBJ2-5; no reliable D call. The CDR3 spans 12 residues. V lost 1 base and J 5 bases, leaving 5 bases between the germline ends. Germline V gene data show CDR1 as SGHVS and CDR2 as FQNEAQ. Written as DNA, the CDR3 is TGTGCCAGCAGCTTAGGGGCCGAGACCCAGTACTTC. Protein sequence: CASSLGAETQYF.

In DNA form, the CDR3 reads TGTGCAAGTCGCTTGGGATCACAGGAGGAGACCCAGTACTTC. Translated, it gives CASRLGSQEETQYF. The V call is TRBV12-2, the J call TRBJ2-5; the table calls TRBD1, which could not be checked here. TRBV12-2 is a listed pseudogene. The CDR3 loop spans 14 amino acids.

The rearrangement joins TRBV2 to TRBJ2-3; TRBD2 matches 13 bases. V shed 8 bases, J shed 5 bases, and the junction held 4 bases outside the gene matches. The CDR3 loop spans 14 amino acids. CDR1 is SNHLY, CDR2 FYNNEI, per germline. The CDR3 DNA reads as TGTGCCAGCGGACTAGCGGGGGAGGTAGATACGCAGTATTTT. This translates into CASGLAGEVDTQYF.

A remark on this clone: Since no conserved phenylalanine or tryptophan closes the CDR3, a read error is the likely cause. The limits of the CDR3 on the DNA are not certain, so only TCRdb's listed CDR3 is given. The genes are TRBV20-1 and TRBJ1-2. The CDR3 has 8 amino acids, counting both end residues. Germline CDR1 DFQATT, CDR2 SNEGSKA (reference sequence). The CDR3 reads CSAGRGNV.

V gene TRBV6-5 combines with J gene TRBJ1-1; D may be TRBD1 (5 bases). The CDR3 spans 14 residues. The germline gives CDR1 MNHEY, CDR2 SVGAGI. The ends were cut back, 6 bases at V and 7 bases at J, with 18 bases in the middle. The DNA of the CDR3 is TGTGCCAGCAGCCAGGGCGGGGCTCGCAGTGAAGCTTTCTTT. Protein sequence: CASSQGGARSEAFF.

As to this clone: This likely comes from a read error, as the CDR3 has no conserved phenylalanine or tryptophan at its end. This chain joins TRBV2 and TRBJ1-1, with D uncertain. The CDR3 is made up of 15 amino acids. CDR1 is SNHLY and CDR2 is FYNNEI in the germline V gene. The CDR3 protein is CASPGRKGANTEAFL. The DNA for the CDR3 is TGTGCATCCCCAGGAAGGAAAGGAGCGAACACTGAAGCTTTCCTT.

The rearrangement links TRBV5-1 to TRBJ2-5, with TRBD1 matching 7 bases. The germline gives CDR1 SGHRS, CDR2 YFSETQ. The CDR3 runs to 12 residues. V was pared by 9 bases and J by 2 bases, with 4 bases of the junction left unmatched. The CDR3 bases are TGCGCCACCAGGGGGTGGCAAGAGACCCAGTACTTC. Residues: CATRGWQETQYF. The full variable domain, its missing parts supplied by reference TRBV5-1 and TRBJ2-5, is KAGVTQTPRYLIKTRGQQVTLSCSPISGHRSVSWYQQTPGQGLQFLFEYFSETQRNKGNFPGRFSGRQFSNSRSEMNVSTLELGDSALYLCATRGWQETQYFGPGTRLLVL.

This CDR3 is CASSPQKQETQYF. The DNA for the CDR3 is TGTGCCAGCTCACCGCAAAAACAAGAGACCCAGTACTTC. V gene TRBV18 combines with J gene TRBJ2-5; D not certain. Germline CDR1 KGHSH, CDR2 LQKENI. This CDR3 contains 13 residues. Trimming stripped 3 bases from V and 2 bases from J, with 7 bases between.

CDR3 sequence: CASSQEVSGSSYEQYF. Here the CDR3 DNA reads TGCGCCAGCAGCCAAGAGGTTTCAGGGAGCTCCTACGAGCAGTACTTC. The chain joins TRBV4-1 to TRBJ2-5; D is perhaps TRBD1 or TRBD2 (5 bases each). Matching the DNA end better, TRBJ2-7 makes the J call doubtful. The CDR3 is made up of 16 amino acids. Germline CDR1 reads MGHRA; CDR2 reads YSYEKL.

This chain connects TRBV27 to TRBJ1-5; weak D call: TRBD1 (6 bases). This CDR3 has 15 amino acids. Trimming pared 0 bases from V and 4 bases from J, leaving 10 bases between. CDR1 is MNHEY, CDR2 SMNVEV, per germline (reference sequence). The chain's CDR3 is CASSLSRGENQPQHF. The CDR3 coding sequence is TGTGCCAGCAGTTTATCCAGGGGAGAGAATCAGCCCCAGCATTTT.

The V gene is TRBV13, the J gene TRBJ2-6; D uncertain. Between the trimmed V and J ends, which lost 5 bases and 5 bases, there was a span of 7 bases. The CDR3 is made up of 13 amino acids. The germline V gene encodes CDR1 PRHDT and CDR2 FYEKMQ (reference sequence). CDR3 sequence: CASSPGRANVLTF. DNA of the CDR3: TGTGCCAGCAGCCCCGGTCGGGCCAACGTCCTGACTTTC. Supplemented by reference TRBV13 and TRBJ2-6, the full variable domain reads AAGVIQSPRHLIKEKRETATLKCYPIPRHDTVYWYQQGPGQDPQFLISFYEKMQSDKGSIPDRFSAQQFSDYHSELNMSSLELGDSALYFCASSPGRANVLTFGAGSRLTVL.

This chain joins TRBV4-2 and TRBJ2-3; 7 nucleotides align to TRBD2. The V gene end was trimmed by 5 bases and the J gene end by 3 bases; junction bases not matched to a gene: 5. Germline V gene sequence: CDR1 LGHNA, CDR2 YNFKEQ. The CDR3 is 14 residues long. For the CDR3, the DNA is TGTGCCAGCAGCGAGGCGGGGGATACAGATACGCAGTATTTT. It encodes CASSEAGDTDTQYF.

The V and J genes are TRBV5-1 and TRBJ2-2, with TRBD2 matching 7 bases. This CDR3 is built from 14 residues. Per the germline V gene, CDR1 is SGHRS and CDR2 is YFSETQ. With V trimmed by 2 bases and J by 4 bases, 2 bases remained unmatched. CDR3 sequence reads: CASSLSGATGELFF. The DNA for the CDR3 is TGCGCCAGCAGCTTAAGCGGGGCCACCGGGGAGCTGTTTTTT.

This rearrangement joins TRBV7-9 to TRBJ2-4; D is unresolved. Trimming took 6 bases from V and 0 from J, leaving 6 bases between them. Germline loops: CDR1 SEHNR, CDR2 FQNEAQ (reference sequence). This CDR3 contains 13 residues. The CDR3 spells CASSTGAKNIQYF. CDR3 coding DNA: TGTGCCAGCAGTACGGGAGCCAAAAACATTCAGTACTTC.

This chain links TRBV7-9 with TRBJ1-3; 8 positions agree with TRBD1. This CDR3 spans 14 amino acids. Germline lookup yields CDR1 SEHNR and CDR2 FQNEAQ (reference sequence). Trimming removed 5 bases from V and 4 bases from J; junction bases left unmatched: 4. The CDR3 spells CASSTDRGGNTIYF. CDR3 nucleotide sequence: TGTGCCAGCAGCACCGACAGGGGAGGAAACACCATATATTTT.

The chain has TRBV15 and TRBJ2-1, with 8 nucleotides matching TRBD1. J gave up 8 bases and V 3 bases, and 6 bases lay outside the gene matches. Germline V gene data show CDR1 as LNHNV and CDR2 as YYDKDF (reference sequence). This CDR3 contains 14 residues. The CDR3 DNA follows: TGTGCCACCAGCAGTGGACAGGGATGGCATGAGCAGTTCTTC. Protein sequence: CATSSGQGWHEQFF.